This paragraph reports one T cell receptor beta chain. What it binds is unknown. The data belong to a study of cytomegalovirus exposure and HLA in healthy donors. Turning to the study itself: An earlier analysis identified fewer than 130 million unique TCR beta sequences in about 170 million T cells. Study-level points and caveats: In vitro checks showed that a few CMV-associated chains really do target CMV antigens. A later analysis reportedly found fewer N-insertions in an Asian-associated ancestry cluster than the roughly 700-donor mean.

Use of 60 Vbeta and 13 Jbeta primers characterized the PCR. Using immunoSEQ multiplex PCR, the repertoire was profiled, and TCRdb retains in-frame clones only, with some absent. This table holds about 160,000 clones, 75% found once. CDR1 is SNHLY and CDR2 is FYNNEI in the germline V gene. The CDR3 consists of 16 residues. V gave up 3 bases and J gave up 4 bases; unmatched junction bases: 8. What was sequenced was PBMCs. The rearrangement joins TRBV2 to TRBJ1-2, with 10 bases aligning to TRBD1. The clonotype originates from a woman in her forties or fifties in good health and CMV-seropositive. The DNA of the CDR3 is TGTGCCAGCAGTGAGGCACCGGGACAGGGGATCTATGGCTACACCTTC. This sequence encodes CASSEAPGQGIYGYTF.